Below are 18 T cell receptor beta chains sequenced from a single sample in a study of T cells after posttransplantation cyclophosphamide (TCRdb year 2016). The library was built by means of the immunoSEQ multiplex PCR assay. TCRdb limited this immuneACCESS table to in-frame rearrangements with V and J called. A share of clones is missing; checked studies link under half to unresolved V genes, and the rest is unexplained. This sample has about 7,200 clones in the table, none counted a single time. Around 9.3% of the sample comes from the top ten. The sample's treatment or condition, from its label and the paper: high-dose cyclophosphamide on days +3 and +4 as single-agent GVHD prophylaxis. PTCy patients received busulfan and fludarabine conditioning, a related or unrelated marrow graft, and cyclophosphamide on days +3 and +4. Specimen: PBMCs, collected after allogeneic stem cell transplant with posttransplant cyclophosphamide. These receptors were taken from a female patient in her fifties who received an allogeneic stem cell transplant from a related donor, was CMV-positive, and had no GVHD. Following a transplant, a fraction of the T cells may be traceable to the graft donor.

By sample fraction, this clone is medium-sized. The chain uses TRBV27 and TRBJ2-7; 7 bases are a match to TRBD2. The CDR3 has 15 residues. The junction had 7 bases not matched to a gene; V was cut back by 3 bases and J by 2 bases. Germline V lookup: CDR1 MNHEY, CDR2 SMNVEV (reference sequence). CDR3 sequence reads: CASSFGGSQTYEQYF. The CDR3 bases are TGTGCCAGCAGTTTTGGCGGGAGCCAAACCTACGAGCAGTACTTC.

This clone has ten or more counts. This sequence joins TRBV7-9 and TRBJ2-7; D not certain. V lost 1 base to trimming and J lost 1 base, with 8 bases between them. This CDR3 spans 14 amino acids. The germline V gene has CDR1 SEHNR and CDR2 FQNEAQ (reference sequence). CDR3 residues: CASSLEGGSYEQYF. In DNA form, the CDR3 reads TGTGCCAGCAGCTTAGAAGGCGGTTCCTACGAGCAGTACTTC.

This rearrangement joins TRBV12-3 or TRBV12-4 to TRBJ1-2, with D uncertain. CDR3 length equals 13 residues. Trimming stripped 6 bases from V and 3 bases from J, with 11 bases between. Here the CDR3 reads CASRRVLDYGYTF. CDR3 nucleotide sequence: TGTGCCAGCAGGAGGGTTCTGGACTATGGCTACACCTTC.

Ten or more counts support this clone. For the CDR3, the DNA is TGTGCCAGCAGCCGGGACTACTCCTACGAGCAGTACTTC. It translates to CASSRDYSYEQYF. The chain employs TRBV27 and TRBJ2-7, with 7 bases identical to TRBD2. Germline CDR1 reads MNHEY; CDR2 reads SMNVEV (reference sequence). The CDR3 totals 13 residues. Trimming removed 6 bases from V and 0 bases from J; junction bases left unmatched: 2.

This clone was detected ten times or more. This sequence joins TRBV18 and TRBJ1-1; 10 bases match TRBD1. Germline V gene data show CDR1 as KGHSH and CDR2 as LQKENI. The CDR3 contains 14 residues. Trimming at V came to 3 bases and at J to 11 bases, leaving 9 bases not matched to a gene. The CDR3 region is CASSPRTGGGKAFF. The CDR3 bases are TGTGCCAGCTCACCGAGGACAGGGGGTGGAAAGGCTTTCTTT.

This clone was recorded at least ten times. The CDR3: CASRWDSSYEGQYF. The CDR3, as DNA: TGTGCCAGCAGATGGGACAGCTCCTACGAAGGGCAGTACTTC. This chain links TRBV2 with TRBJ2-7; 7 nucleotides line up with TRBD1. CDR3 length equals 14 residues. Germline V gene sequence: CDR1 SNHLY, CDR2 FYNNEI. The V gene end was trimmed by 6 bases and the J gene end by 9 bases; junction bases not matched to a gene: 14.

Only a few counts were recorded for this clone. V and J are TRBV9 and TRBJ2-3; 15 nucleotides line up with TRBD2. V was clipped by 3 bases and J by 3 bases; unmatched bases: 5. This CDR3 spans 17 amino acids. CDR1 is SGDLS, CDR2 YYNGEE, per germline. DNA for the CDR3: TGTGCCAGCAGCGACCGGACTAGCGGGAGGGCTACAGATACGCAGTATTTT. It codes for CASSDRTSGRATDTQYF.

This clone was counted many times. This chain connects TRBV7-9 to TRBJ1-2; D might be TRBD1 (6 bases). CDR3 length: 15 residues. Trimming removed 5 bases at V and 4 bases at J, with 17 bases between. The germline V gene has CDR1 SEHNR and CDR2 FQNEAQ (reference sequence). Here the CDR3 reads CASSTTQPQGYGYTF. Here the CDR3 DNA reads TGTGCCAGCAGCACCACCCAGCCACAGGGCTATGGCTACACCTTC.

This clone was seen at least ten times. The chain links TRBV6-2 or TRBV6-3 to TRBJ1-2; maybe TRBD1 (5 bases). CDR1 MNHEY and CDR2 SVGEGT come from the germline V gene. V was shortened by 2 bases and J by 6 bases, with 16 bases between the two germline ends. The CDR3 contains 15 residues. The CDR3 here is CASSYIPQGRNGYTF. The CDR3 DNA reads TGTGCCAGCAGTTACATTCCGCAGGGTAGGAATGGCTACACCTTC.

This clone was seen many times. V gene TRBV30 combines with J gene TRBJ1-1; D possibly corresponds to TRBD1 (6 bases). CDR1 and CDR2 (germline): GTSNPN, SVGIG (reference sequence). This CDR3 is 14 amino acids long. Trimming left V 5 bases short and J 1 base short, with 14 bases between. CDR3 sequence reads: CAWETGYRNTEAFF. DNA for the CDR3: TGTGCCTGGGAAACAGGGTATAGGAACACTGAAGCTTTCTTT.

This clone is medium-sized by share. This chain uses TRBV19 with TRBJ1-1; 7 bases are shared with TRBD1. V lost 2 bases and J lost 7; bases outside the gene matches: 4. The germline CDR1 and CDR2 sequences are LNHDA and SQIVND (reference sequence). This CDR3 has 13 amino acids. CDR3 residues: CASSIMRDSEAFF. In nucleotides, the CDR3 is TGTGCCAGTAGTATAATGAGGGACAGTGAAGCTTTCTTT.

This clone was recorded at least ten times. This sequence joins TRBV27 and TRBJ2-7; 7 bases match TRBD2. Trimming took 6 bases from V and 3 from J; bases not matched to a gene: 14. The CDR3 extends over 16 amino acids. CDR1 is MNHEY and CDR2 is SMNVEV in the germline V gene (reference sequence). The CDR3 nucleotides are TGTGCCAGCAGCCCCCTAACTAGCGATCTTGTCTACGAGCAGTACTTC. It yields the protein CASSPLTSDLVYEQYF.

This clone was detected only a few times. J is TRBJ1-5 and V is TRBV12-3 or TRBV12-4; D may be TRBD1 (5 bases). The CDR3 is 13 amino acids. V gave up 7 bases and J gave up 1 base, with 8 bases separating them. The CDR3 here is CASTRVSNQPQHF. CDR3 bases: TGTGCCAGCACCAGGGTGAGCAATCAGCCCCAGCATTTT.

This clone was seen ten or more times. CDR3 in amino acids: CASSFPKQDQGYTF. The CDR3 DNA follows: TGCGCCAGCAGCTTCCCGAAACAGGATCAAGGCTACACCTTC. The V call is TRBV5-1, the J call TRBJ1-2; a weak D match, TRBD1 (5 bases). The germline V gene encodes CDR1 SGHRS and CDR2 YFSETQ. V was shortened by 2 bases and J by 8 bases, with 16 bases between the two germline ends. The CDR3 loop spans 14 amino acids.

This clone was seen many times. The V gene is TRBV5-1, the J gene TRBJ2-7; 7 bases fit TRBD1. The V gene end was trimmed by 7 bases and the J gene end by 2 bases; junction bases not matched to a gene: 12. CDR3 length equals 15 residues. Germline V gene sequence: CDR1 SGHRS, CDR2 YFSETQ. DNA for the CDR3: TGCGCCAGCGGTCGCCGGGCTGGGACAGCCTACGAGCAGTACTTC. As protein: CASGRRAGTAYEQYF.

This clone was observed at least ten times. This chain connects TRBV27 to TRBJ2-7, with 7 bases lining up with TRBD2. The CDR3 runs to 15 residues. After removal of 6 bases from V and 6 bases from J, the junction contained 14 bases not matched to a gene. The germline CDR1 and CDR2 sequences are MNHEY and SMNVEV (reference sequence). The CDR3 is CASSQRVRGDVEQYF. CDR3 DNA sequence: TGTGCCAGCAGCCAGAGGGTACGGGGGGATGTCGAGCAGTACTTC.

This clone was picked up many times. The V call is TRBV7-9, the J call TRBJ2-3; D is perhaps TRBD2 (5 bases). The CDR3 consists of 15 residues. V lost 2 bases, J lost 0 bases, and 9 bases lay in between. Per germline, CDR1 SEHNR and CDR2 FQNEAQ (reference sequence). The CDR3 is CASSLNSASTDTQYF. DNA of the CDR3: TGTGCCAGCAGCTTAAATAGCGCTAGCACAGATACGCAGTATTTT.

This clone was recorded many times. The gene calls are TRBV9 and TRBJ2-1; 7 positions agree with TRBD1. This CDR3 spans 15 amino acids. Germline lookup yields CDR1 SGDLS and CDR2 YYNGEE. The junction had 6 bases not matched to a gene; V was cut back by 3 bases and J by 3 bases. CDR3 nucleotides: TGTGCCAGCAGCGAGTGGACAGGCGACTACAATGAGCAGTTCTTC. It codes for CASSEWTGDYNEQFF.